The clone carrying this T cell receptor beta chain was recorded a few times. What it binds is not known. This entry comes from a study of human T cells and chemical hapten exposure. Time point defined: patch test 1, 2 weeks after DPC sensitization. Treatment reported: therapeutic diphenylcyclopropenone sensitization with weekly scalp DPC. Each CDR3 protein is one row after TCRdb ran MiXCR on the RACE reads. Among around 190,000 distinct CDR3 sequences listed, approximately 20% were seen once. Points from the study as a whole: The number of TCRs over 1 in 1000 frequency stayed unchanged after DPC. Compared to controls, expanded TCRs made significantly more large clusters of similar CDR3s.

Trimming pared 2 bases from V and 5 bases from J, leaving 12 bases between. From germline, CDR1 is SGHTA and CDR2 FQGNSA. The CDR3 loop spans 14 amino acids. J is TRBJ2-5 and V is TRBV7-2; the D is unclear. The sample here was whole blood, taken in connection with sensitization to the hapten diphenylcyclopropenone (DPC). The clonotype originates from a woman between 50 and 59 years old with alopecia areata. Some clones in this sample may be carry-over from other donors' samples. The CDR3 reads CASSLPTAQETQYF. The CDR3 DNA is TGTGCCAGCAGCTTACCGACGGCACAGGAGACCCAGTACTTC. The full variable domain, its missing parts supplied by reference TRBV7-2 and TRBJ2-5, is GAGVSQSPSNKVTEKGKDVELRCDPISGHTALYWYRQSLGQGLEFLIYFQGNSAPDKSGLPSDRFSAERTGGSVSTLTIQRTQQEDSAVYLCASSLPTAQETQYFGPGTRLLVL.